This TCR beta chain was sequenced for a study of cytomegalovirus exposure and HLA in healthy donors listed by TCRdb under 2017. Regarding the complete study: An earlier analysis of under 600 of the donors reported 250 to 300 Gb of sequence data and 117 million unique TCR beta sequences from approximately 180 million T cells. All discovery cohort repertoires had been generated using a single sequencing platform. Alongside the repertoire data, information on donor age, sex, ethnicity and CMV serostatus was compiled. Roughly 290 gigabases of sequencing data and 70 million to 95 million unique TCR sequences made up an early release that covered 640 HLA-typed donors. A later genetic analysis took genome-wide SNP genotypes for about 55% of the 666 donors and used that subset as a discovery cohort. Class I and class II HLA loci were covered by the typing at four-digit resolution. An earlier analysis of nearly 600 of the donors applied high-throughput TCR beta sequencing to assess whether each TCR beta V gene segment acted as functional or pseudogenic. To predict cytomegalovirus infection status, the study combined high-throughput TCR immunosequencing, statistical association of individual TCRs with disease status, and machine learning. The study aimed to test whether cataloging public T cell receptors could reveal signatures of past pathogen exposure. On average, 235,054 unique TCR beta nucleotide sequences were sequenced per donor among fewer than 500 genotyped donors of the cohort, with about 17% of those sequences being non-productive. Using immunosequencing, the study profiled T cell repertoires from around 680 subjects and related those repertoires to cytomegalovirus serostatus. A later analysis re-examined previously published TCR beta repertoires from several hundred donors and added high-resolution HLA genotyping to investigate patterns of TCR occurrence. Typing coverage varied by locus: about 620-640 donors for A, B, C, DRB1 and DQB1; approximately 520 for DQA1; over 600 for DPA1; 450 to 480 for DPB1. Among the roughly 400 genotyped donors, approximately 82% belonged to the genetic ancestry cluster associated with self-reported Caucasian donors. Because of strong linkage in the cohort, roughly 5 DR-DQ haplotypes were treated as single units for association and clustering. Rather than using new phenotypic data, the later analysis identified candidate immune exposures from TCR beta sequences and from how often those sequences occurred across donors. Besides the first cohort of more than 650 subjects, a separate validation cohort made up of roughly 120 different subjects was used.

The method was the immunoSEQ multiplex PCR assay. For the multiplex PCR, a mixture combining 60 forward primers for TCR Vbeta segments and 13 reverse primers for TCR Jbeta segments was used. The CDR3 region of rearranged TCR beta genes was amplified from genomic DNA with a multiplex PCR assay. The amplified TCR beta libraries were sequenced on the Illumina HiSeq System as 87-base-pair reads. Turning to the authors' computational methods: Across the 670 or so repertoires, a later analysis counted 80 million or so unique TCR beta chains, 9.5 million to 13 million of which were shared by at least two donors. To remove PCR and sequencing errors, raw reads were error-corrected and collapsed into unique sequences using a nearest-neighbor algorithm that merged closely related sequences. V, D and J gene segments were assigned by aligning CDR3 sequences to IMGT reference sequences. For a sequence to be retained, a match of at least six nucleotides was required to both a V gene segment and a J gene segment. Rearrangements were classified as productive when the CDR3 lacked stop codons and remained in frame with V and J, and all other rearrangements were classified as non-productive. Following IMGT convention, CDR3 was defined as the stretch from the second conserved V-encoded cysteine to the conserved J-encoded phenylalanine. The earlier analysis of some 600 of the donors excluded sequences that lacked an unambiguous match to a single V gene segment. An earlier analysis of around 600 of the donors classified V segments as functional when productive rearrangements were above 56.7% and as segregating when the standard deviation between donors was above 5%. A statistical classification framework was built to diagnose cytomegalovirus status from the catalog of TCR beta chain sequences. In a later analysis, TCR nucleotide sequences were compared against IMGT/GENE-DB human TR gene sequences so that V and J genes could be assigned. In a later analysis, CDR3 sequences and most-parsimonious VDJ recombination scenarios were assigned using the TCRdist pipeline. In a later analysis, every TCR beta chain was defined by the combination of its CDR3 amino acid sequence and its V-gene family, and reads without a unique V-gene family were dropped. A later analysis removed 592 highly shared, low-generation-probability nucleotide sequences to deal with suspected cross-contamination and a sequencing artifact. For each public chain, a later analysis derived a clonal expansion index from normalized ranks of inferred template counts within each repertoire. Generation probabilities in a later analysis came from a VDJ recombination model fitted to out-of-frame rearrangements, and those results were checked against IGoR. A later analysis scored TCR-TCR, TCR-HLA and TCR-CMV co-occurrence with hypergeometric tests, applying a repertoire-size bias correction to TCR pairs. A later analysis estimated false discovery rates by permuting HLA or CMV assignments 20 times. In a later analysis, co-occurring TCRs were grouped using DBSCAN, and TCRdist sequence similarity was added for clustering within HLA-allele-positive subsets. Co-occurrence clustering excluded repertoires with fewer than 30,000 or more than 120,000 public chains, plus five with anomalous nucleotide sharing. TCRdb stores this immuneACCESS table with in-frame sequences only. Part of the clones is absent; in the studies checked, under half of the shortfall reflects unresolved V genes, and no reason is known for the rest. V and J calls and clone size follow that table, whereas D and trimming were derived from the DNA. Within this sample are around 130,000 clones, with roughly 84% of them counted one time only. The ten largest clones capture less than 3.5% of the sample.

The cohort consisted of hundreds of healthy bone marrow donors. At the time of sampling, all cohort members were nominally healthy, though unrecorded immune exposures were likely present. The donor tested CMV seronegative and was one of the 352 seronegative cohort members. Each donor provided a peripheral blood sample, and peripheral blood mononuclear cells were used for TCR beta sequencing. Genomic DNA extraction from the blood cell samples was performed with the Qiagen DNeasy Blood Extraction Kit. On this clone: The specificity of this receptor is unknown. Qualities for individual bases were not recorded, and no much larger clone is one base off.

Results the study describes overall, beyond this receptor: Because some donors lacked HLA typing at each locus, the association tests relied only on the typed subset. Strong co-occurrence of HLA alleles, especially DR and DQ, made assigning TCR associations to individual alleles difficult. Most TCR sequences were observed very rarely across donors, whereas some public TCRs were present in many individuals. In a later analysis, 16,951 TCR beta sequences were associated with specific HLA alleles at a false discovery rate of 0.05. An association between a missense DCLRE1C variant and V-gene and J-gene trimming of TCR beta chains was found in a later genetic analysis and replicated in an independent cohort. It was suggested by the authors that the approach could potentially be generalized to other disease states and immunological phenotypes. A further reported finding was that TCR beta sequences accurately predicted the HLA-A and HLA-B alleles for most subjects in the first cohort. The classifier was reported to diagnose cytomegalovirus status with high specificity and sensitivity in both the original cohort and the validation cohort. Correlated functional status among segregating V segments might be attributable to linkage disequilibrium, but an unknown experimental factor could not be ruled out. In a later analysis, most CMV-associated TCR beta chains were found to appear HLA-restricted, with HLA associations seemingly driven largely by CMV exposure. Because counts were too low, some 16 rarely observed V segments, including chromosome 9 orphons, were excluded from the earlier analysis of 587 of the donors. This cohort had only TCR beta chains sequenced, and the lack of alpha or paired-chain data limited which features could be detected. In the study, approximately 160 TCR beta chains were listed as associated with cytomegalovirus. In a later genetic analysis, fewer N-insertions in productive TCRs were reported among donors in an Asian-associated ancestry cluster than the roughly 640-donor mean. The presence/absence analyses assumed that sequencing depth was roughly uniform across donors, and that assumption may not be true. In a later analysis, HLA-associated TCR beta chains showed more clonal expansion and lower generation probabilities than non-associated chains that were equally common. CMV serostatus was the only immune exposure information available for the cohort. The 87-base-pair reads could not distinguish some IMGT-functional V segments, including TRBV6-2 and TRBV6-3, so those segments were excluded. According to a later analysis, TCR association rates differed among HLA loci, with DRB1 alleles showing the most associated TCRs and HLA-C alleles showing the fewest. Three of the identified cytomegalovirus-associated TCR beta chains were confirmed in vitro to be specific for cytomegalovirus antigens. Several of the top co-occurrence clusters appeared to be linked to parvovirus B19, influenza, CMV and Epstein-Barr virus, according to a later analysis. In an earlier analysis of around 600 of the donors, most TCR beta V segments appeared in productive rearrangements about 87% or about 30% of the time, broadly matching IMGT annotations. A group of highly shared sequence variants was considered likely to be a technical artifact of the sequencing pipeline.

CDR1 MNHNS and CDR2 SASEGT are derived from the germline V gene. The junction shows trimming of 6 bases on V and 6 bases on J, and the gene matches do not reach 5 bases of it. From the cysteine through the phenylalanine, the CDR3 covers 13 amino acids. CDR3 DNA is the only sequence kept; it has 39 bases, read in frame from the first base. Sequencing was performed on PBMCs. The receptor comes from a man aged 50 to 60 in good health and CMV-seronegative. The chain couples TRBV6-1 to TRBJ2-7; the junction holds 10 bases that match TRBD2. The bases are TGTGCCAGCAGGGGGACTAGCGCGTTCGAGCAGTACTTC. It is translated as CASRGTSAFEQYF.